A selection of T cell receptor beta chains follows, all from one sample in a study of OX40 agonist ivuxolimab in advanced cancers. Assay used: immunoSEQ multiplex PCR; TCRdb lists only in-frame clones, some missing. This sample has roughly 50,000 clones, with approximately 83% found just once. The source was CD4+ or CD8+ T cells sorted from blood, collected in a trial of the OX40 agonist ivuxolimab. The receptors stem from an adult with an advanced solid tumor such as melanoma, head and neck, liver or kidney cancer. The CDR3 runs from the conserved cysteine through the conserved F or W. The order of the fields is CDR3 length, J gene, D gene, V gene, clone size, CDR3 protein, CDR3 DNA. A D gene is named only where the DNA matches it firmly. The size of a clone is reported for some rows only, either as once, few or many, or as a class for expanded clones.

>11|TRBJ2-7|.|TRBV19|.
CASGDGDEQYF
TGTGCCAGTGGGGACGGGGACGAGCAGTACTTC
>14|TRBJ1-4|.|TRBV6-6|.
CATRGRGRNEKLFF
TGTGCCACGCGGGGACGGGGCCGTAATGAAAAACTGTTTTTT
>15|TRBJ1-4|.|TRBV5-1|.
CASSFSGVTNEKLFF
TGCGCCAGCAGCTTTTCAGGGGTGACTAATGAAAAACTGTTTTTT
>19|TRBJ1-5|.|TRBV23-1|.
CASSQSRRTNRYSNQPQHF
TGCGCCAGCAGTCAATCTCGTAGGACAAACCGGTATAGCAATCAGCCCCAGCATTTT
>15|TRBJ1-4|.|TRBV4-2|once
CASSQKQGPNEKLFF
TGTGCCAGCAGCCAGAAACAGGGTCCTAATGAAAAACTGTTTTTT
>17|TRBJ2-1|.|TRBV11-2|.
CASSLVAGSGSYNEQFF
TGTGCCAGCAGCTTAGTGGCAGGGTCGGGCTCCTACAATGAGCAGTTCTTC
>13|TRBJ1-2|.|TRBV2|once
CASSEEGIYGYTF
TGTGCCAGCAGTGAAGAGGGTATCTATGGCTACACCTTC
>15|TRBJ2-7|TRBD2|TRBV11-2|.
CASSTSGGSSYEQYF
TGTGCCAGCAGCACTAGCGGGGGTAGCTCCTACGAGCAGTACTTC
>15|TRBJ2-1|.|TRBV7-3|.
CASSLTPSSYNEQFF
TGTGCCAGCAGCTTAACCCCTAGCTCCTACAATGAGCAGTTCTTC
>13|TRBJ1-5|.|TRBV29-1|.
CSVVAQGGQPQHF
TGCAGCGTTGTAGCACAGGGAGGCCAGCCCCAGCATTTT
>16|TRBJ2-1|TRBD2|TRBV5-4|.
CASSLGTSGYYNEQFF
TGTGCCAGCAGCTTGGGGACTAGCGGGTACTACAATGAGCAGTTCTTC
>18|TRBJ2-7|TRBD2|TRBV2|.
CASRRNPGLAGETYEQYF
TGTGCCAGCAGAAGAAATCCGGGACTAGCGGGAGAGACCTACGAGCAGTACTTC
>15|TRBJ2-7|.|TRBV9|.
CASSVEDRERNEQYF
TGTGCCAGCAGCGTAGAAGACAGAGAAAGGAACGAGCAGTACTTC
>15|TRBJ2-1|TRBD2|TRBV5-1|.
CASSLLASGESEQFF
TGCGCCAGCAGCTTACTAGCGTCGGGGGAGAGTGAGCAGTTCTTC
>17|TRBJ2-5|TRBD2|TRBV7-7|.
CASSRTSGGGLQETQYF
TGTGCCAGCAGCCGGACTAGCGGGGGGGGATTGCAAGAGACCCAGTACTTC
>14|TRBJ2-3|.|TRBV7-9|.
CASSLGLGADTQYF
TGTGCCAGCAGCTTGGGGCTAGGGGCAGATACGCAGTATTTT
>15|TRBJ1-4|.|TRBV5-1|.
CASSETRATNEKLFF
TGCGCCAGCAGCGAGACCCGGGCAACTAATGAAAAACTGTTTTTT
>14|TRBJ2-7|.|TRBV28|.
CASSPGAAVLRWYF
TGTGCCAGCAGTCCTGGGGCGGCCGTCTTGAGGTGGTACTTC
>17|TRBJ2-2|TRBD2|TRBV10-2|.
CASSEGAGGPATGELFF
TGCGCCAGCAGTGAAGGAGCGGGGGGGCCGGCCACCGGGGAGCTGTTTTTT
>18|TRBJ2-2|.|TRBV27|few
CASSLGFGRKGNTGELFF
TGTGCCAGCAGTTTAGGGTTCGGGCGGAAGGGGAACACCGGGGAGCTGTTTTTT
>18|TRBJ2-2|TRBD1|TRBV19|.
CASSISPGQGFGTGELFF
TGTGCCAGTAGTATCAGTCCGGGACAGGGTTTTGGAACCGGGGAGCTGTTTTTT
>16|TRBJ2-1|TRBD2|TRBV30|few
CAWSGNLAGLDNEQFF
TGTGCCTGGAGTGGAAACCTAGCGGGGTTAGACAATGAGCAGTTCTTC
>13|TRBJ2-5|.|TRBV9|.
CASSVITEGTQYF
TGTGCCAGCAGCGTAATCACGGAGGGGACCCAGTACTTC
>13|TRBJ2-4|.|TRBV6-6|.
CASGEQIKNIQYF
TGTGCCAGCGGAGAACAGATCAAAAACATTCAGTACTTC
>15|TRBJ2-7|.|TRBV6-6|.
CASSTQDPRSYEQYF
TGTGCCAGCAGCACCCAGGACCCCCGCTCCTACGAGCAGTACTTC